Given below is one TCR beta chain in context. Its specificity is unknown. The data belong to a study of cytotoxic CD8 clonotypes in ibrutinib-treated CLL. The study, taken as a whole, reports: Sustained-remission patients were sampled at different times than progressing patients were.

Germline values: CDR1 SGHTA, CDR2 FQGNSA. CDR3 length equals 14 residues. Trimming removed 3 bases from V and 3 bases from J, with 8 bases in between. Researchers set a sequencing depth target of 1 in 200,000 to 1 in 1 million T cells. This table comes from immunoSEQ multiplex PCR, and its TCRdb copy is limited to in-frame clones, with some not included. This table holds tens of thousands of clones, approximately 80% found once. This sequence originates from a human donor with chronic lymphocytic leukemia. The chain employs TRBV7-2 and TRBJ2-2, with a weak D call TRBD2 (6 bases). The sample consisted of PBMCs, taken at disease progression, from a patient treated with ibrutinib. The CDR3 DNA follows: TGTGCCAGCAGCTTTGGGACTTACACCGGGGAGCTGTTTTTT. It codes for CASSFGTYTGELFF.